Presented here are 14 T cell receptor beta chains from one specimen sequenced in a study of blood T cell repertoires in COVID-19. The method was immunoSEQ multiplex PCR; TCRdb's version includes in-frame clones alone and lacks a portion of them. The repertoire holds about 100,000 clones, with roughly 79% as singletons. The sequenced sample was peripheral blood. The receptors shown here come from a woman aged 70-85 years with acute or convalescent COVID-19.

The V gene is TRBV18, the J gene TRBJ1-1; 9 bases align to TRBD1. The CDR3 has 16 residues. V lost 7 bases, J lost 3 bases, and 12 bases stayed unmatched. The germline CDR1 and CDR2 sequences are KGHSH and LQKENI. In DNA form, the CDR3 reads TGTGCCAGCTTTTTTACCGGGACAGGGCTTTACACTGAAGCTTTCTTT. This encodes CASFFTGTGLYTEAFF.

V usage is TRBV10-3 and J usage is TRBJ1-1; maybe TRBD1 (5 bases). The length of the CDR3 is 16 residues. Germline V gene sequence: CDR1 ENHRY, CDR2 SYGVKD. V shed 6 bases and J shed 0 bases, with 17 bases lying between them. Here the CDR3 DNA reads TGTGCCATCAGCTACTCCAGCCAGGGTTTGAACACTGAAGCTTTCTTT. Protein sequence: CAISYSSQGLNTEAFF.

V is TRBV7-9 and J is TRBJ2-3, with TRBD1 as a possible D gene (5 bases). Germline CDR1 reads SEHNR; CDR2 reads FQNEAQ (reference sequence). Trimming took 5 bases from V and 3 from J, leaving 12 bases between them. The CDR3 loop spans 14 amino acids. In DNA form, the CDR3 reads TGTGCCAGCAGCCAGACCAGGGTTACAGATACGCAGTATTTT. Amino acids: CASSQTRVTDTQYF.

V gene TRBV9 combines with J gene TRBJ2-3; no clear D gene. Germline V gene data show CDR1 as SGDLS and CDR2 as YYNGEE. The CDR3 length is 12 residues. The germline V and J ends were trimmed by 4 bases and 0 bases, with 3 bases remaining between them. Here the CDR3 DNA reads TGTGCCAGCAGCCAGAGCACAGATACGCAGTATTTT. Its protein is CASSQSTDTQYF.

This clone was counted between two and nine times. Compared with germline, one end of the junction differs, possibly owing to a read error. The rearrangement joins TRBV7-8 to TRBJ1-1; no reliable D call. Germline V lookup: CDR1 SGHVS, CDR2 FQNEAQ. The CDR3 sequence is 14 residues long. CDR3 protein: CASSLAERSSEAFF. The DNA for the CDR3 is TGTGCCAGCAGCCTAGCAGAAAGGAGTTCGGAAGCTTTCTTT. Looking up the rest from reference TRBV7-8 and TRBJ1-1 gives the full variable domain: GAGVSQSPRYKVAKRGQDVALRCDPISGHVSLFWYQQALGQGPEFLTYFQNEAQLDKSGLPSDRFFAERPEGSVSTLKIQRTQQEDSAVYLCASSLAERSSEAFFGQGTRLTVV.

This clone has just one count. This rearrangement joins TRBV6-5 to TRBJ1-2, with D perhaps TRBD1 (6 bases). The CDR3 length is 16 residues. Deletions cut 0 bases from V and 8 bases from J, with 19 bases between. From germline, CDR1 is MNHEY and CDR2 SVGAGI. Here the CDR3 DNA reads TGTGCCAGCAGTTACTCGATACAGGGTGGGACGGGCGGCTACACCTTC. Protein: CASSYSIQGGTGGYTF.

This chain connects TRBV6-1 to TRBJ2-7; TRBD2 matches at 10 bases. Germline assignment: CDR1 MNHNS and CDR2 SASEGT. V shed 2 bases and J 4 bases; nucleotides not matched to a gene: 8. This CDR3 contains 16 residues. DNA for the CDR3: TGTGCCAGCAGTGAACTTGGACTAGCGGCTCCTTACGAGCAGTACTTC. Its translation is CASSELGLAAPYEQYF.

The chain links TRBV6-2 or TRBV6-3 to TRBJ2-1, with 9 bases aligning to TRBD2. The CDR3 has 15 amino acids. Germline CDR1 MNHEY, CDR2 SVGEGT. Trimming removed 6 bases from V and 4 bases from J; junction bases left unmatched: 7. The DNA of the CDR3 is TGTGCCAGCAGCCTTTTGACTAGCGGATACAATGAGCAGTTCTTC. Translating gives CASSLLTSGYNEQFF.

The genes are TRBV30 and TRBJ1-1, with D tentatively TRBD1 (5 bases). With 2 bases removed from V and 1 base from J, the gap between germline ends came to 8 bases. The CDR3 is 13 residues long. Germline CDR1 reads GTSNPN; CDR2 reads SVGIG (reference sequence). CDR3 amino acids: CAWSQTENTEAFF. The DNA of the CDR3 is TGTGCCTGGAGTCAGACAGAGAACACTGAAGCTTTCTTT.

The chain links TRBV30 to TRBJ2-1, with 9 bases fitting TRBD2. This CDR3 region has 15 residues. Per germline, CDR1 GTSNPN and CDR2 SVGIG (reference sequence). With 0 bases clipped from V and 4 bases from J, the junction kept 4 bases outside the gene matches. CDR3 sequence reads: CAWSVLAGAYNEQFF. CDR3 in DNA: TGTGCCTGGAGTGTATTAGCGGGGGCATACAATGAGCAGTTCTTC.

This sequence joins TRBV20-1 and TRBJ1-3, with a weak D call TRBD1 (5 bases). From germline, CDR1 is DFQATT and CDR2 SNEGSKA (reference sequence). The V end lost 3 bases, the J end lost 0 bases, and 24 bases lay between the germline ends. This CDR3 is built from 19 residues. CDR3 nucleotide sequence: TGCAGTGCTAGTTACCGTACAGGTCCGTCCCAATTCTCTGGAAACACCATATATTTT. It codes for CSASYRTGPSQFSGNTIYF.

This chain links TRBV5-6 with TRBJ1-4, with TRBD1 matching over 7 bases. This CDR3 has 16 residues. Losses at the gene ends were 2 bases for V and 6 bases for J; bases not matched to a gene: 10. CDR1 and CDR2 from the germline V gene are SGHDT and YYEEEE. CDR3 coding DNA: TGTGCCAGCAGCTTTGGAGTGGGGCAGGGGGATGAAAAACTGTTTTTT. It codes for CASSFGVGQGDEKLFF.

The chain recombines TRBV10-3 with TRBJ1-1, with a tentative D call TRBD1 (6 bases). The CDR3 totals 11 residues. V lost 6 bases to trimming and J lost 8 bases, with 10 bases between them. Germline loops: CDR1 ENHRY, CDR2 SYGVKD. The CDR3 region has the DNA TGTGCCATCAGCGACGGACAGGAAGCTTTCTTT. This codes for CAISDGQEAFF.

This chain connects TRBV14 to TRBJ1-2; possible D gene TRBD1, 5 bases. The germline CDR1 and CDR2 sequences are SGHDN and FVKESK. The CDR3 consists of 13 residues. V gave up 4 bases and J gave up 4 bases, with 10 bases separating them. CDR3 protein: CASSRGEAYGYTF. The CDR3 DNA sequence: TGTGCCAGCAGCCGGGGGGAGGCCTATGGCTACACCTTC.